The present TCR beta chain was sequenced within a study of T cells in localized non-small cell lung cancer (dated by TCRdb to the early 2020s). At the level of the whole study: Comparing tumors with uninvolved tumor-adjacent lungs, the study looked at the T cell repertoires of fewer than 250 patients with early-stage NSCLC. NSCLC patients had a mean age of approximately 66 years, and about 140 were male and about 110 female. The cohort comprised roughly 230 treatment-naïve NSCLC patients with resected, localized lung tumors.

Uninvolved adjacent lung was sampled at least 2 cm away from the tumor margin, and two independent pathologists confirmed that the tissue had no atypia. At diagnosis, tumor, uninvolved tumor-adjacent lung and peripheral blood were collected and then preserved as a mix of FFPE and fresh-frozen material. TCR beta CDR3 regions were sequenced from DNA using the immunoSEQ Assay. Per the source publication's procedure: To compute T cell density, TCR beta template counts were normalized to usable DNA, which was estimated by amplifying housekeeping genes. Using the preseqR package, richness was estimated by extrapolating to 120,000 templates for tissue samples and 400,000 templates for PBMC samples. Clonality was calculated as one minus Pielou's evenness. Differential abundance testing on productive amino-acid clonotypes, with a minimum total count of 5 and an alpha of 0.1, was used to identify tissue-enriched TCRs. Repertoire overlap between compartments was quantified with the Jaccard Index and Morisita Overlap Index. GLIPH grouped TCR beta CDR3s together with public tetramer-defined viral CDR3s, and a viral motif had to include at least three viral sequences and show V-gene enrichment. Here the immuneACCESS table is served through TCRdb, limited to in-frame sequences with V and J called. Missing clones are a known gap in these copies; in checked studies unresolved V genes cover under half, and the rest lacks a known reason. D and trimming were read from the DNA, whereas the V and J calls and clone size are those reported in that table. This sample holds about 1,800 clones; roughly 15% were observed only once. Jointly, the top ten make up roughly 15% of the sample.

Including cysteine and phenylalanine, the CDR3 has 14 amino acids. The only DNA kept is the CDR3, 42 bases in frame from the first base. Unmatched junction bases come to 4, with V trimmed by 3 bases and J by 7 bases. For CDR1 and CDR2, the germline V gene lists SGHNT and YENEEA. The investigation overall reported the following: Because multi-region tumor sequencing was not performed, intratumor heterogeneity could not be ruled out. A median of 57 of the top 100 tumor clones turned up in the paired uninvolved adjacent lung, and about 28 of those clones also ranked among the top 100 of that same adjacent lung. Uninvolved tumor-adjacent lung showed the highest T cell clonality, higher than tumor, which suggests more focused antigenic responses in the adjacent lung. Because of the exploratory design, TCR variables were selected using unadjusted p-values without false-discovery rate correction. Longer overall survival was associated with higher blood T cell density, whereas shorter survival was associated with higher adjacent-lung clonality.

Details on this clone: Its antigen is unknown. No qualities accompany the bases; no much larger clone lies one base away.

The sample was normal lung tissue next to the tumor, taken before any cancer treatment. The chain joins TRBV11-3 to TRBJ1-5; TRBD1 agrees with 9 junctional bases. The receptor's source is a man aged 40-75 years with stage II squamous cell lung carcinoma. This receptor has the CDR3 CASSFFDRGQPQHF. The nucleotide sequence is TGTGCCAGCAGCTTTTTCGACAGGGGGCAGCCCCAGCATTTT.